Below, one TCR beta chain is given with its context. This record belongs to a study of blood T cell repertoires in COVID-19. Per the study methods: Cell counts per sample came from amplifying reference gene primers. The assay was immunoSEQ multiplex PCR, and TCRdb's table has in-frame clones only and misses some. That table gives V, J and clone size, and the DNA gave D and trimming. The profile shows more than 200,000 clones, more than 70% of them singletons. Germline CDR1 is MNHEY and CDR2 is SVGAGI. V trimming: 0 bases; J trimming: 6 bases; junction bases outside the gene matches: 5. The CDR3 spans 16 residues.

This clonotype was obtained from a woman aged 25 to 39 with COVID-19, enrolled during active disease. Sequencing was carried out using peripheral blood. The V call is TRBV6-5, the J call TRBJ2-1; TRBD2 aligns across 10 bases. The chain's CDR3 is CASSYSIAGGPNEQFF. The CDR3 nucleotides read TGTGCCAGCAGTTACTCGATAGCGGGAGGCCCCAATGAGCAGTTCTTC.